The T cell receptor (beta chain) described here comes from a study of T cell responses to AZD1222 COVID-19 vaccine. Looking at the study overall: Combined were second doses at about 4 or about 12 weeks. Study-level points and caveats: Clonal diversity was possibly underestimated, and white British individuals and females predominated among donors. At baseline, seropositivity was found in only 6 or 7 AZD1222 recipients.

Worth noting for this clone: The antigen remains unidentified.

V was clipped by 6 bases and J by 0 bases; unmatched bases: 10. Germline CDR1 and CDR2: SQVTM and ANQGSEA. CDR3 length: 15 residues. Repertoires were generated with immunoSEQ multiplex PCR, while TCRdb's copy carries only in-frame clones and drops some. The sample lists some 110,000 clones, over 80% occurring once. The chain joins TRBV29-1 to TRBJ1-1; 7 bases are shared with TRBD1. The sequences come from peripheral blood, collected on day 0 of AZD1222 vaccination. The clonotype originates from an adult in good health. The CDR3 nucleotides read TGCAGCGTGAAAAGAGGGGGACAGCTGAACACTGAAGCTTTCTTT. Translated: CSVKRGGQLNTEAFF.